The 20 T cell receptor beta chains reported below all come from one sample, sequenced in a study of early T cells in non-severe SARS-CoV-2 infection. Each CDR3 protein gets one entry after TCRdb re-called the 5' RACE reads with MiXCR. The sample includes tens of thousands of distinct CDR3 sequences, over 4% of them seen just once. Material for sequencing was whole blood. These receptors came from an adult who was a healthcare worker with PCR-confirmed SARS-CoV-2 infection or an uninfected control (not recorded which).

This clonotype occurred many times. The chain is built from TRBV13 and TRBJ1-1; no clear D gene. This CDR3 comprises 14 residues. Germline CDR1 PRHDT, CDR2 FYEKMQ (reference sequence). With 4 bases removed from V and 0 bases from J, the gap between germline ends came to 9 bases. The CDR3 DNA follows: TGTGCCAGCAGCTGGACCCCGATGAACACTGAAGCTTTCTTT. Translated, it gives CASSWTPMNTEAFF.

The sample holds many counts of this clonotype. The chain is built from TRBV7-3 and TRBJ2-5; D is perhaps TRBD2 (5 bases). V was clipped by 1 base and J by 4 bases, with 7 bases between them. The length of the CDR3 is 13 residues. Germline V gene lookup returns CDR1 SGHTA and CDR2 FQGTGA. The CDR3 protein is CASSLRTSETQYF. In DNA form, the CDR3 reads TGTGCCAGCAGCTTAAGGACTTCAGAGACCCAGTACTTC.

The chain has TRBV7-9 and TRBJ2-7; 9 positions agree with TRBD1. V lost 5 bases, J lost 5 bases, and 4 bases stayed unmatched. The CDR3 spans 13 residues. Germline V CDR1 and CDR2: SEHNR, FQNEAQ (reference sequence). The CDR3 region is CASSRGQGHEQYF. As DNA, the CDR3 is TGTGCCAGCAGCAGGGGACAGGGACACGAGCAGTACTTC.

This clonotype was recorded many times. This CDR3 reads CASSLEAGAGANVLTF. The DNA for the CDR3 is TGTGCCAGCAGCTTGGAAGCAGGGGCTGGGGCCAACGTCCTGACTTTC. The chain recombines TRBV5-4 with TRBJ2-6; TRBD1 is a possible D gene (6 bases). From germline, CDR1 is SGHNT and CDR2 YYREEE (reference sequence). The CDR3 length is 16 residues. Trimming removed 0 bases from V and 2 bases from J, with 9 bases in between.

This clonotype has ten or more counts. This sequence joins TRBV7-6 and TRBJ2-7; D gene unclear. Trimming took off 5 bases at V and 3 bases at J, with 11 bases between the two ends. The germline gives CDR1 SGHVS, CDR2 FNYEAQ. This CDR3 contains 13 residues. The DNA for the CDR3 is TGTGCCAGCAGCGCAGGACCGAACTACGAGCAGTACTTC. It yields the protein CASSAGPNYEQYF.

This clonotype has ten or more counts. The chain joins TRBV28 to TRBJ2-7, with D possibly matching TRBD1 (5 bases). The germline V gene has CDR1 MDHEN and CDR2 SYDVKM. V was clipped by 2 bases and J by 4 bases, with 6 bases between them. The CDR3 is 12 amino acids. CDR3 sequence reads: CASSLRQYEQYF. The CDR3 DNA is TGTGCCAGCAGTTTAAGACAGTACGAGCAGTACTTC.

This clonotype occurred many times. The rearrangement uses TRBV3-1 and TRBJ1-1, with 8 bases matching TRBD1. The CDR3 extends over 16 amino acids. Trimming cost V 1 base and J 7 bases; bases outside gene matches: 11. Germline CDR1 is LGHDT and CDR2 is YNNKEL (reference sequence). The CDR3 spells CASSQGTGLLHGEAFF. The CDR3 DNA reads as TGTGCCAGCAGCCAAGGGACAGGGTTACTCCACGGTGAAGCTTTCTTT.

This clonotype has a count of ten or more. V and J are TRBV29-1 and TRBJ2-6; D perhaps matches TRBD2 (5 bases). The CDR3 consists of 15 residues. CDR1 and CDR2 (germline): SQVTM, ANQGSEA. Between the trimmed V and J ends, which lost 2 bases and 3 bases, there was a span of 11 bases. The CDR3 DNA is TGCAGCGTTGAAAGTGCGGGTGGTGGGGCCAACGTCCTGACTTTC. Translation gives CSVESAGGGANVLTF.

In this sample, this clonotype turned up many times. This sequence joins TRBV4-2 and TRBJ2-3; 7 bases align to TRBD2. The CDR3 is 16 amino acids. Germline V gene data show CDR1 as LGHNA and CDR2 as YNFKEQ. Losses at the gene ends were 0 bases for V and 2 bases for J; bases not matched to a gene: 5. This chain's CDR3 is CASSQEWGGSTDTQYF. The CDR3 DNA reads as TGTGCCAGCAGCCAAGAATGGGGGGGGTCCACAGATACGCAGTATTTT.

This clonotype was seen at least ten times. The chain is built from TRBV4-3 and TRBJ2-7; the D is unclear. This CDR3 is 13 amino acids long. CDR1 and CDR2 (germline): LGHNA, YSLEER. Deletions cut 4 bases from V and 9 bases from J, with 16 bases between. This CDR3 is CASSPQNQAPQYF. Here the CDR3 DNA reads TGCGCCAGCAGCCCCCAAAACCAGGCCCCGCAGTACTTC.

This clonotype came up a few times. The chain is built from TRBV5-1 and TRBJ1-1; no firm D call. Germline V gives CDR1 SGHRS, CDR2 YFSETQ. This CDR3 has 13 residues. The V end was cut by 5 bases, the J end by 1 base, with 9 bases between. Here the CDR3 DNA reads TGCGCCAGCAGAAATCAGGAGAACACTGAAGCTTTCTTT. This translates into CASRNQENTEAFF.

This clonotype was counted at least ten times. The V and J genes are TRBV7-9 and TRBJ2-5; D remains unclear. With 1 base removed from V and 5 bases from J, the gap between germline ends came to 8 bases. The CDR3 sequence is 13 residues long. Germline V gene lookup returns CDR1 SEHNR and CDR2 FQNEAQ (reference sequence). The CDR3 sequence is CASSLGEVETQYF. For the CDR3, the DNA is TGTGCCAGCAGCTTAGGAGAGGTTGAGACCCAGTACTTC.

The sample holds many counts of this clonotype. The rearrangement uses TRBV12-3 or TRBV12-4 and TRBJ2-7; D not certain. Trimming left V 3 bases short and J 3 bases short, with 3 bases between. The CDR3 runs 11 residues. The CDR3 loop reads CASSFDYEQYF. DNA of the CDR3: TGTGCCAGCAGTTTTGACTACGAGCAGTACTTC.

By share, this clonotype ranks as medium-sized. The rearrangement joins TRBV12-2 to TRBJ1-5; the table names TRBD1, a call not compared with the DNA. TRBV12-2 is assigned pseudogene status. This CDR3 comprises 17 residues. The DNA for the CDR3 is TGTGCAAGTCGCGCCCAAGCTCCCAGGGAGAGCAATCAGCCCCAGCATTTT. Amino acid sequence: CASRAQAPRESNQPQHF.

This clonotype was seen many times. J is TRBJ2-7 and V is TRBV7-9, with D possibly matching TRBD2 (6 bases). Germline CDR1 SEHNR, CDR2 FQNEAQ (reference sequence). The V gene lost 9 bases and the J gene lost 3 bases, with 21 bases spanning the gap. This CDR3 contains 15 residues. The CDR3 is CASPPGDHLNYEQYF. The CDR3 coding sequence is TGTGCCAGTCCCCCGGGGGACCACCTCAACTACGAGCAGTACTTC.

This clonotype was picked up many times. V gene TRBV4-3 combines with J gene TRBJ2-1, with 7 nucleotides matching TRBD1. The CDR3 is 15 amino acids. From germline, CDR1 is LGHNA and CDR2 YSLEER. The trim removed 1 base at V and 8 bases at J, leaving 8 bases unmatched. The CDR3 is CASSQALDRVYEQFF. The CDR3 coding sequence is TGCGCCAGCAGCCAAGCCCTTGACAGGGTTTATGAGCAGTTCTTC.

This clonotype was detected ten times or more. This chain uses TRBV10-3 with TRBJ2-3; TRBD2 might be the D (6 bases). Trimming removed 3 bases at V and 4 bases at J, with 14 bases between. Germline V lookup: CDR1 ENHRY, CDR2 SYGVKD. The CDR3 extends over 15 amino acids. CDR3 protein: CAISDPGGASDTQYF. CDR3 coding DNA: TGTGCCATCAGTGATCCCGGCGGGGCGTCAGATACGCAGTATTTT.

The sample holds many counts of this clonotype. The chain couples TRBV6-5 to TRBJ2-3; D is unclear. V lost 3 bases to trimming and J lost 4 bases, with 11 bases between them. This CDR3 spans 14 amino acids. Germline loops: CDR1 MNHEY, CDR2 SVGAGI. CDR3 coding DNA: TGTGCCAGCAGTTATTTCGGACGACCAGATACGCAGTATTTT. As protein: CASSYFGRPDTQYF.

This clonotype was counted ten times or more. The CDR3 loop is CASSLTDRITEAFF. The CDR3 coding sequence is TGTGCCAGCAGTCTCACAGACCGGATCACTGAAGCTTTCTTT. The chain couples TRBV12-3 or TRBV12-4 to TRBJ1-1; D call uncertain. V lost 5 bases to trimming and J lost 4 bases, with 14 bases between them. The CDR3 has 14 residues.

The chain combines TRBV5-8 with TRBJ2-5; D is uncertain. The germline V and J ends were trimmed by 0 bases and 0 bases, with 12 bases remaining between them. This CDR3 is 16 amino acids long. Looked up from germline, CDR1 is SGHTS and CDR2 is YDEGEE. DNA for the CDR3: TGTGCCAGCAGCTTGGGGACGGATCAGTACCAAGAGACCCAGTACTTC. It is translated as CASSLGTDQYQETQYF.